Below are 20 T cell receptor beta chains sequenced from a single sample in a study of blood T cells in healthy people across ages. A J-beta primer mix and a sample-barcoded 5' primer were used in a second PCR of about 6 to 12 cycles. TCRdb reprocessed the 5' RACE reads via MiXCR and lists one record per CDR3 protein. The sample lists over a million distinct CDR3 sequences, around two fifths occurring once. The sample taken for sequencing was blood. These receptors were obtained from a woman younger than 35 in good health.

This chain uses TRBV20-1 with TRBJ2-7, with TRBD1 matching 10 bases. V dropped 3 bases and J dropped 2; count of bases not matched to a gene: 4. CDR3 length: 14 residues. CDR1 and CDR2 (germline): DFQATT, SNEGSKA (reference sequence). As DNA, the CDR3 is TGCAGTGCTAGTACCGGGACAGGGGCCTACGAGCAGTACTTC. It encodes CSASTGTGAYEQYF.

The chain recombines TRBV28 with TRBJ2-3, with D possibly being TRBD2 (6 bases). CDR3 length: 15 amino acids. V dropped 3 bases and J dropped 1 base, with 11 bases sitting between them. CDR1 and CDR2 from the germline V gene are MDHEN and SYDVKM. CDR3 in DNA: TGTGCCAGCAGTTTCTATCCGGGGGGCACAGATACGCAGTATTTT. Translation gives CASSFYPGGTDTQYF.

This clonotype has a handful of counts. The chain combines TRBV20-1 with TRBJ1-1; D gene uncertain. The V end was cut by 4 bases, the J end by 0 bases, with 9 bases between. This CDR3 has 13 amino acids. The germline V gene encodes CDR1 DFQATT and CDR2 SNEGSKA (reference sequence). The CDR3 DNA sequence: TGCAGTGCTATCAAGGGAATGAACACTGAAGCTTTCTTT. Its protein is CSAIKGMNTEAFF.

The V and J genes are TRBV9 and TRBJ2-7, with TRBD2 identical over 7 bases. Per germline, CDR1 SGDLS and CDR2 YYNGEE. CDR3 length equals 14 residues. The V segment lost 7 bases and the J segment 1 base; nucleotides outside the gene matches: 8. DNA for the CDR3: TGTGCCAGCGGAGTAGGGCGGGGGTCCTACGAGCAGTACTTC. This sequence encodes CASGVGRGSYEQYF.

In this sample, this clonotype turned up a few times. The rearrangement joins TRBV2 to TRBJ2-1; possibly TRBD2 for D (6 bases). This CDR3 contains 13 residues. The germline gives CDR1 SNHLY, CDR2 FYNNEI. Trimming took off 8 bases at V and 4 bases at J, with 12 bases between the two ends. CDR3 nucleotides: TGTGCCAGCGTAGGGCGGGAATACAATGAGCAGTTCTTC. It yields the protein CASVGREYNEQFF.

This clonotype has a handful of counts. The CDR3 DNA is TGTGCCAGCAGGGACAGGGAATTCGCCTACGAGCAGTACTTC. This encodes CASRDREFAYEQYF. V usage is TRBV2 and J usage is TRBJ2-7; 8 nucleotides align to TRBD1. This CDR3 spans 14 amino acids. The germline gives CDR1 SNHLY, CDR2 FYNNEI. With 6 bases clipped from V and 2 bases from J, the junction kept 6 bases outside the gene matches.

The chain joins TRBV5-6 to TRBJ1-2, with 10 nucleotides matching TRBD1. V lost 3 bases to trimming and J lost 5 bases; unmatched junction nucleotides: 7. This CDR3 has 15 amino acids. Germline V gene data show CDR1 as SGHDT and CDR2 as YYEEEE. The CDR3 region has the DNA TGTGCCAGCAGCTCCTCGACAGGGGGCGGATATGGCTACACCTTC. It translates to CASSSSTGGGYGYTF.

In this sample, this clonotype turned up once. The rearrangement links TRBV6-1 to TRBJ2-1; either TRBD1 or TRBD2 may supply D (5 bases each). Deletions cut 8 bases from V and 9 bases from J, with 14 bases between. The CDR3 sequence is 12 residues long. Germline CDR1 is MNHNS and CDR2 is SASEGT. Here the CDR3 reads CASGVGETEQFF. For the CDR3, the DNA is TGTGCCAGCGGGGTGGGGGAGACTGAGCAGTTCTTC.

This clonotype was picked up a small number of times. The CDR3 region is CASSLGGQGAGEQFF. In DNA form, the CDR3 reads TGTGCCAGCAGCTTGGGAGGACAGGGGGCGGGTGAGCAGTTCTTC. The chain uses TRBV5-5 and TRBJ2-1; 11 bases fit TRBD1. With V trimmed by 0 bases and J by 9 bases, 5 bases remained unmatched. The CDR3 is made up of 15 amino acids. Germline assignment: CDR1 SGHKS and CDR2 YYEKEE (reference sequence).

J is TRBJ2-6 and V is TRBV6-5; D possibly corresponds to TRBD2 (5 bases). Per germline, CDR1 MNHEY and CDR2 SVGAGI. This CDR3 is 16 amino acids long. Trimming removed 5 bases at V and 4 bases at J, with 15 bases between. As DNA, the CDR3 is TGTGCCAGCAGTCGACTGAGGGCGGGCGGGGCCAACGTCCTGACTTTC. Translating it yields CASSRLRAGGANVLTF.

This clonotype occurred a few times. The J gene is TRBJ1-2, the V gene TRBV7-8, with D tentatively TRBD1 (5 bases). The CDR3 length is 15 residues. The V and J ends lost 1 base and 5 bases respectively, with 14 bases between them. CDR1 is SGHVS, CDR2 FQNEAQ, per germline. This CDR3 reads CASSLVAGQEYGYTF. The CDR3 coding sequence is TGTGCCAGCAGCTTAGTCGCAGGGCAGGAGTATGGCTACACCTTC.

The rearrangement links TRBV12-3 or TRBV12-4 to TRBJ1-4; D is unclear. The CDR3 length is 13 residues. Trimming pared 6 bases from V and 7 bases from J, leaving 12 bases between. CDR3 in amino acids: CASRPNWGEKLFF. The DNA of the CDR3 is TGTGCCAGCAGACCAAACTGGGGTGAAAAACTGTTTTTT.

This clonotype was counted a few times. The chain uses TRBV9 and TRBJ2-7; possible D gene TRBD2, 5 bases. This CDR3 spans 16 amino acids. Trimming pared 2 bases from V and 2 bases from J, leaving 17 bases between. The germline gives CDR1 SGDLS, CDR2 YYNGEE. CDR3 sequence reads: CASSVSAEQSTYEQYF. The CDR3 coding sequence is TGTGCCAGCAGCGTGTCAGCGGAACAGAGTACCTACGAGCAGTACTTC.

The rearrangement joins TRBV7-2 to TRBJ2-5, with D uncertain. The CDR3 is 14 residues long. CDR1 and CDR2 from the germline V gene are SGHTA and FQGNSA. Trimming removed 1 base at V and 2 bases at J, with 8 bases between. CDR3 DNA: TGTGCCAGCAGCTTAGACGGGCCGCAAGAGACCCAGTACTTC. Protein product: CASSLDGPQETQYF.

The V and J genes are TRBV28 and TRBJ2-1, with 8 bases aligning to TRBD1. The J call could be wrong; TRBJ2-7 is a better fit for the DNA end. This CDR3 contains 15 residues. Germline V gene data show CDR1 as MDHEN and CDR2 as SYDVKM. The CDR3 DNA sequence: TGTGCCAGCAGGGGCGCAGGGGGCTTCGACAATGAGCAGTACTTC. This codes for CASRGAGGFDNEQYF.

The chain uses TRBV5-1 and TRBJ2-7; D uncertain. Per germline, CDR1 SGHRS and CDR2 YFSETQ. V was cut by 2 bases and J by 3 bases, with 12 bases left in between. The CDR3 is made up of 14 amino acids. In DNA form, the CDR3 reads TGCGCCAGCAGCTTCGGACCGAGCAACTACGAGCAGTACTTC. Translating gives CASSFGPSNYEQYF.

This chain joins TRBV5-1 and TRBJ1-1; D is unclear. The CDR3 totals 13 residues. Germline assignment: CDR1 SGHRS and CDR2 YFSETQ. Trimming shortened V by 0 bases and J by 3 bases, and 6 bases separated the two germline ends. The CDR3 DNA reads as TGCGCCAGCAGCTTGGACGTAGACACTGAAGCTTTCTTT. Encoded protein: CASSLDVDTEAFF.

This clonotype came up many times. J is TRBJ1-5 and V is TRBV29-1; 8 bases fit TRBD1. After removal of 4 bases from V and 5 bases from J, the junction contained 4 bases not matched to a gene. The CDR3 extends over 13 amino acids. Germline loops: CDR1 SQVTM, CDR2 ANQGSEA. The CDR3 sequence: CSVAGTGDQPQHF. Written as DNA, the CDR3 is TGCAGCGTTGCTGGGACAGGAGATCAGCCCCAGCATTTT. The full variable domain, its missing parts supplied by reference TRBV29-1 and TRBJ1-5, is SAVISQKPSRDICQRGTSLTIQCQVDSQVTMMFWYRQQPGQSLTLIATANQGSEATYESGFVIDKFPISRPNLTFSTLTVSNMSPEDSSIYLCSVAGTGDQPQHFGDGTRLSIL.

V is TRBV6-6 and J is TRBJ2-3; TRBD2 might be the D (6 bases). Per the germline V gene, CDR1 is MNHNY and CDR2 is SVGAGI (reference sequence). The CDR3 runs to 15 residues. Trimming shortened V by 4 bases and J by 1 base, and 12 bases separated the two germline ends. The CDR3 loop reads CASSFRSGGTDTQYF. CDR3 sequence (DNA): TGTGCCAGCAGTTTTCGTAGCGGCGGCACAGATACGCAGTATTTT.

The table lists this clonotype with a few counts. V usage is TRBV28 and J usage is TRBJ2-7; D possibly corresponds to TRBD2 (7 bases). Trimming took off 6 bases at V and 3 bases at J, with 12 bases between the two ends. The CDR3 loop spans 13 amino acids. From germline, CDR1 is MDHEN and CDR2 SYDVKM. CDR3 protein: CASRSGGLYEQYF. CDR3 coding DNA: TGTGCCAGCAGATCCGGGGGGCTCTACGAGCAGTACTTC. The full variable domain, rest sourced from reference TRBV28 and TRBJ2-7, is DVKVTQSSRYLVKRTGEKVFLECVQDMDHENMFWYRQDPGLGLRLIYFSYDVKMKEKGDIPEGYSVSREKKERFSLILESASTNQTSMYLCASRSGGLYEQYFGPGTRLTVT.